The rows below give T cell receptor beta chains drawn from one sample of a study of blood T cell repertoires in COVID-19. Clones were sequenced by immunoSEQ multiplex PCR, and TCRdb holds only the in-frame ones, with some missing. Of 85,000 to 130,000 clones listed, roughly four fifths are singletons. The sequenced material came from peripheral blood. These TCRs come from a man older than 75 with COVID-19, enrolled during active disease. Each CDR3 is given with its conserved first and last residue. Fields, in order: D gene, V gene, clone size, J gene, CDR3 DNA, CDR3 protein. A D gene is named only where the DNA matches it firmly. A row's size may be missing; if present it is once, few, many or a size class.

NA	TRBV28	NA	TRBJ2-1	TGTGCCAGCAGTTTTGTGGGAGAGACCTACAATGAGCAGTTCTTC	CASSFVGETYNEQFF
TRBD2	TRBV5-6	many	TRBJ2-3	TGTGCCAGCAGCTTGTTCGAGGTTAGCGGGAGTCTCAATACGCAGTATTTT	CASSLFEVSGSLNTQYF
TRBD1	TRBV4-3	NA	TRBJ2-7	TGCGCCAGCAGCCAAGATCTTTGGCAGGGGGCCTACGAGCAGTACTTC	CASSQDLWQGAYEQYF
TRBD2	TRBV24-1	NA	TRBJ2-3	TGTGCCACCGCCCTAGCGGGAAGTACAGATACGCAGTATTTT	CATALAGSTDTQYF
TRBD1	TRBV11-2	NA	TRBJ1-4	TGTGCCAGCAGCTCTAGGGGGACAGAAACTAATGAAAAACTGTTTTTT	CASSSRGTETNEKLFF
NA	TRBV19	NA	TRBJ2-7	TGTGCCAGTAGTATAAACGGCCAGGTTGTCTACGAGCAGTACTTC	CASSINGQVVYEQYF
NA	TRBV3-1/TRBV3-2	NA	TRBJ2-5	TGTGCCAGCAGCCACAGATCAGGGCACTGGGTGATGACCCAGTACTTC	CASSHRSGHWVMTQYF
TRBD1	TRBV3-1/TRBV3-2	once	TRBJ1-2	TGTGCCAGCAGCCTCGGGACAGGGAACTATGGCTACACCTTC	CASSLGTGNYGYTF
NA	TRBV6-1	NA	TRBJ2-7	TGTGCCAGCAGTGAAGACCGTACGGGGCAGTACTTC	CASSEDRTGQYF
TRBD1	TRBV28	NA	TRBJ1-4	TGTGCCAGCAGTCCGACGACAGGGGGCAGTGAAAAACTGTTTTTT	CASSPTTGGSEKLFF
TRBD2	TRBV27	NA	TRBJ2-3	TGTGCCAGCAGTTCTCCGAGCCAGAATCGGCGGGAGGTCCGGGGGACAGATACGCAGTATTTT	CASSSPSQNRREVRGTDTQYF
NA	TRBV12-2	NA	TRBJ2-7	TGTGCAAGTCGCCTCCCTCCTTATAGAATATACTGCTCCTACGAGCAGTACTTC	CASRLPPYRIYCSYEQYF
NA	TRBV7-3	once	TRBJ2-3	TGTGCCAGCGGCGACGGGGTTGCTAGCACAGATACGCAGTATTTT	CASGDGVASTDTQYF
NA	TRBV9	NA	TRBJ1-2	TGTGCCAGCAGCGTAACCGCTCCGGAGTCCAGTCACCCTTTCTATGGCTACACCTTC	CASSVTAPESSHPFYGYTF
TRBD1	TRBV6-5	NA	TRBJ2-7	TGTGCCAGCAGTATGACAGGGAGATACGAGCAGTACTTC	CASSMTGRYEQYF
NA	TRBV27	NA	TRBJ1-1	TGTGCCAGCAGTTGGTCAGGGGCTGGGACTGAAGCTTTCTTT	CASSWSGAGTEAFF
NA	TRBV29-1	few	TRBJ1-1	TGCAGCGTTGACAGGAGGACTGAAGCTTTCTTT	CSVDRRTEAFF
NA	TRBV6-5	few	TRBJ2-2	TGTGCCAGCAGTTCAACCGGGATTAACACCGGGGAGCTGTTTTTT	CASSSTGINTGELFF
NA	TRBV21-1	NA	TRBJ2-1	TGTGCCAGCAGCTTGCAGAAAAGTCCGGGACTAGCGGGAGGGCCTTCCGACAATGAGCAGTTCTTC	CASSLQKSPGLAGGPSDNEQFF
TRBD1	TRBV10-3	NA	TRBJ1-3	TGTGCCATCAGTGAGGCGACAGGGGGAAACACCATATATTTT	CAISEATGGNTIYF
TRBD1	TRBV6-5	few	TRBJ1-5	TGTGCCACCCGACAGGGTAGCAATCAGCCCCAGCATTTT	CATRQGSNQPQHF
TRBD1	TRBV4-3	NA	TRBJ2-3	TGCGCCAGCAGCCAAGAGCGCGGACAGGGGATTGGATCAGATACGCAGTATTTT	CASSQERGQGIGSDTQYF
NA	TRBV7-2	once	TRBJ2-6	TGTGCCAGCAGCAAAGACAGCTCTGGGGCCAACGTCCTGACTTTC	CASSKDSSGANVLTF
TRBD1	TRBV28	NA	TRBJ2-7	TGTGCCAGCAGTTTAAAAACAGGGGGCTTCTCCTACGAGCAGTACTTC	CASSLKTGGFSYEQYF
TRBD2	TRBV3-1/TRBV3-2	NA	TRBJ2-2	TGTGCCAGCAGCCAACAACTAGCGGGAGCTGGGGAGCTGTTTTTT	CASSQQLAGAGELFF
TRBD2	TRBV4-1	NA	TRBJ2-2	TGCGCCAGCAGCCAAATCACTAGCGGGAGAGGCTTGAACACCGGGGAGCTGTTTTTT	CASSQITSGRGLNTGELFF
NA	TRBV7-9	NA	TRBJ1-2	TGTGCCAGCAGCCTAGACCCAGCCCGACAGTCTTATTATGGCTACACCTTC	CASSLDPARQSYYGYTF
NA	TRBV28	NA	TRBJ2-7	TGTGCCAGCAGTCCTCCAGGGGGGTATACCTACGAGCAGTACTTC	CASSPPGGYTYEQYF
TRBD2	TRBV3-1/TRBV3-2	few	TRBJ2-3	TGTGCCAGCAGTGACACTACTAGCGGGAAAATAGATACGCAGTATTTT	CASSDTTSGKIDTQYF
TRBD2	TRBV18	NA	TRBJ2-3	TGTGCCAGCTCATATAGCGGGAGGGAAGATACGCAGTATTTT	CASSYSGREDTQYF
TRBD2	TRBV5-1	NA	TRBJ2-1	TGCGCCAGCAGCTTGGGAACTAGCGGAGGAGGTAATGAGCAGTTCTTC	CASSLGTSGGGNEQFF
TRBD1	TRBV5-1	NA	TRBJ1-2	TGCGCCAGCAGCTTAGGACAGGGGGCGGAAGGCTACACCTTC	CASSLGQGAEGYTF
NA	TRBV6-5	NA	TRBJ2-7	TGTGCCAGCAGGAACCAGGAGGTTATCAACGAGCAGTACTTC	CASRNQEVINEQYF
NA	TRBV7-2	few	TRBJ1-1	TGTGCCAGCAGGTCTCCGGGCACTGAAGCTTTCTTT	CASRSPGTEAFF
NA	TRBV9	NA	TRBJ1-4	TGTGCCAGCAGCGTAGGGTCCACAGCCGCCTGGGAAAAACTGTTTTTT	CASSVGSTAAWEKLFF
NA	TRBV7-9	NA	TRBJ2-7	TGTGCCAGCAGCGAAGGACTTGTAGAGCAGTACTTC	CASSEGLVEQYF
NA	TRBV20-1	few	TRBJ2-3	TGCAGTGCTGAGAACACAGATACGCAGTATTTT	CSAENTDTQYF
NA	TRBV27	NA	TRBJ2-3	TGTGCCAGCAGTTTAAGACAGGTCTTCACAGATACGCAGTATTTT	CASSLRQVFTDTQYF
TRBD1	TRBV6-5	few	TRBJ2-7	TGTGCCAGCAGTTACTCAACAGGGGCCCCCTACGAGCAGTACTTC	CASSYSTGAPYEQYF
TRBD1	TRBV28	NA	TRBJ2-7	TGTGCCAGCAGTTTAGGGACAGGGGAATGGTTGTACGAGCAGTACTTC	CASSLGTGEWLYEQYF
NA	TRBV2	NA	TRBJ1-1	TGTGCCAGCAGTGTGCGTGGGGCAAACACTGAAGCTTTCTTT	CASSVRGANTEAFF
TRBD2	TRBV6-2/TRBV6-3	NA	TRBJ2-7	TGTGCCAGCAACCCCGGACTAGCGGGAGACTTTCACTCCTACGAGCAGTACTTC	CASNPGLAGDFHSYEQYF